These 21 T cell receptor beta chains originate from one sample sequenced in a study of CD8 T cells in Susac syndrome. Random hexamers were used to reverse transcribe an amount of roughly 0.45 to 1 ug RNA. From the immunoSEQ multiplex PCR reads, TCRdb called clonotypes with MiXCR, one entry per CDR3 protein. Here the sample spans over 95,000 distinct CDR3 sequences, about nine tenths being singletons. The sequenced material came from CD4+ T cells from PBMCs. The receptors come from a human donor in good health.

The V call is TRBV3-1, the J call TRBJ1-2, with 7 nucleotides matching TRBD1. Losses at the gene ends were 0 bases for V and 4 bases for J; bases not matched to a gene: 8. Germline CDR1 LGHDT, CDR2 YNNKEL (reference sequence). This CDR3 spans 16 amino acids. The CDR3 sequence: CASSQDIGGGSYGYTF. The CDR3 nucleotides are TGTGCCAGCAGCCAAGATATAGGGGGCGGGAGCTATGGCTACACCTTC.

This chain connects TRBV30 to TRBJ2-7, with D possibly being TRBD1 or TRBD2 (5 bases each). Trimming left V 0 bases short and J 6 bases short, with 27 bases between. Looked up from germline, CDR1 is GTSNPN and CDR2 is SVGIG (reference sequence). The CDR3 extends over 18 amino acids. In DNA form, the CDR3 reads TGTGCCTGGAGTGTAATTGGGGCCGGGGTAGCCCGTCCGCGCGAGCAGTACTTC. Residues: CAWSVIGAGVARPREQYF.

The CDR3 here is CASSLRQSEQYF. The CDR3 DNA sequence: TGTGCCAGCAGTTTACGGCAGAGCGAGCAGTACTTC. The chain joins TRBV28 to TRBJ2-7; no definite D call. V was clipped by 2 bases and J by 6 bases, with 8 bases between them. Germline CDR1 reads MDHEN; CDR2 reads SYDVKM. The CDR3 is 12 residues long.

This clonotype was detected once. The chain links TRBV7-2 to TRBJ2-7, with TRBD1 identical over 9 bases. Looked up from germline, CDR1 is SGHTA and CDR2 is FQGNSA. Trimming took 5 bases from V and 7 from J; bases not matched to a gene: 9. This CDR3 region has 14 residues. The CDR3 reads CASSTRDRVWEQYF. The CDR3 DNA reads TGTGCCAGCAGCACCCGGGACAGGGTTTGGGAGCAGTACTTC.

This rearrangement joins TRBV30 to TRBJ1-2; weak D call: TRBD1 (5 bases). Per the germline V gene, CDR1 is GTSNPN and CDR2 is SVGIG (reference sequence). V was cut by 1 base and J by 3 bases, with 9 bases left in between. The CDR3 has 13 amino acids. The DNA of the CDR3 is TGTGCCTGGAGTGACGGGACGGACTATGGCTACACCTTC. It specifies CAWSDGTDYGYTF.

The chain combines TRBV6-5 with TRBJ1-6; D gene ambiguous. V was clipped by 1 base and J by 0 bases, with 13 bases between them. CDR3 length equals 18 residues. The germline gives CDR1 MNHEY, CDR2 SVGAGI. The DNA for the CDR3 is TGTGCCAGCAGTTACTATACCGCTTGGAGCTCCTATAATTCACCCCTCCACTTT. Its translation: CASSYYTAWSSYNSPLHF.

The genes are TRBV7-9 and TRBJ1-1, with 7 nucleotides matching TRBD1. CDR1 and CDR2 from the germline V gene are SEHNR and FQNEAQ (reference sequence). The V gene end was trimmed by 1 base and the J gene end by 4 bases; junction bases not matched to a gene: 3. This CDR3 contains 14 residues. This chain's CDR3 is CASSLGQGVTEAFF. The CDR3 DNA is TGTGCCAGCAGCTTAGGGCAGGGGGTCACTGAAGCTTTCTTT. Supplemented by reference TRBV7-9 and TRBJ1-1, the full variable domain reads DTGVSQNPRHKITKRGQNVTFRCDPISEHNRLYWYRQTLGQGPEFLTYFQNEAQLEKSRLLSDRFSAERPKGSFSTLEIQRTEQGDSAMYLCASSLGQGVTEAFFGQGTRLTVV.

The chain uses TRBV7-9 and TRBJ2-1, with 7 bases fitting TRBD2. Germline V gives CDR1 SEHNR, CDR2 FQNEAQ (reference sequence). V lost 1 base and J lost 12; bases outside the gene matches: 6. This CDR3 has 13 amino acids. The CDR3 DNA sequence: TGTGCCAGCAGCTTAGACCCTACGGGGGGGCAGTTCTTC. Translated: CASSLDPTGGQFF.

The chain has TRBV7-3 and TRBJ2-3; TRBD1 is a possible D gene (5 bases). Germline values: CDR1 SGHTA, CDR2 FQGTGA. The CDR3 runs to 16 residues. With 3 bases removed from V and 1 base from J, the gap between germline ends came to 14 bases. CDR3 protein: CASSFNPGPGTDTQYF. The DNA for the CDR3 is TGTGCCAGCAGCTTTAACCCAGGGCCCGGCACAGATACGCAGTATTTT.

The genes are TRBV7-9 and TRBJ1-1, with D unclear. V was pared by 1 base and J by 2 bases, with 11 bases between. Germline V gene lookup returns CDR1 SEHNR and CDR2 FQNEAQ (reference sequence). This CDR3 spans 15 amino acids. The CDR3 region is CASSLDGPKNTEAFF. DNA of the CDR3: TGTGCCAGCAGCTTAGACGGGCCGAAAAACACTGAAGCTTTCTTT.

The J gene is TRBJ1-5, the V gene TRBV6-5, with D possibly TRBD1 on 5 matching bases. Looked up from germline, CDR1 is MNHEY and CDR2 is SVGAGI. V lost 4 bases and J 0 bases, leaving 16 bases between the germline ends. The CDR3 totals 17 residues. CDR3 bases: TGTGCCAGCAGTTCCTCCTCTTGGGGCAGTAGCAATCAGCCCCAGCATTTT. Amino acid sequence: CASSSSSWGSSNQPQHF.

The V call is TRBV6-2 or TRBV6-3, the J call TRBJ2-7; possibly TRBD1 for D (6 bases). The CDR3 contains 16 residues. The V gene lost 0 bases and the J gene lost 0 bases, with 12 bases spanning the gap. From germline, CDR1 is MNHEY and CDR2 SVGEGT. The CDR3: CASSYSDSSLSYEQYF. In DNA, the CDR3 is TGTGCCAGCAGTTACTCGGACAGCTCTCTCTCCTACGAGCAGTACTTC.

This clonotype was counted a single time. This chain joins TRBV3-1 and TRBJ2-1; D is tentatively TRBD1 or TRBD2 (5 bases each). The V end was cut by 2 bases, the J end by 3 bases, with 26 bases between. The CDR3 runs to 20 residues. Germline assignment: CDR1 LGHDT and CDR2 YNNKEL (reference sequence). The CDR3 loop reads CASSQSHRANRDGGYNEQFF. In DNA, the CDR3 is TGTGCCAGCAGCCAATCCCATCGGGCCAACCGGGACGGAGGCTACAATGAGCAGTTCTTC.

This sequence joins TRBV29-1 and TRBJ1-1; D possibly corresponds to TRBD1 (6 bases). The ends were cut back, 5 bases at V and 1 base at J, with 14 bases in the middle. The CDR3 sequence is 14 residues long. CDR1 and CDR2 from the germline V gene are SQVTM and ANQGSEA. The CDR3 loop is CSVTSRGQNTEAFF. Here the CDR3 DNA reads TGCAGCGTTACGTCACGGGGACAGAACACTGAAGCTTTCTTT.

The chain couples TRBV4-2 to TRBJ1-2, with D unclear. This CDR3 is built from 15 residues. The V and J ends lost 0 bases and 5 bases respectively, with 13 bases between them. CDR1 and CDR2 (germline): LGHNA, YNFKEQ. In DNA, the CDR3 is TGTGCCAGCAGCCAAGATCTGCGAGGAAGATATGGCTACACCTTC. Translated, it gives CASSQDLRGRYGYTF.

The DNA for the CDR3 is TGCAGCGTTGAAGACGCGGACAGGGCGGAGACCCAGTACTTC. Amino acids: CSVEDADRAETQYF. V gene TRBV29-1 combines with J gene TRBJ2-5; 8 bases match TRBD1. CDR3 size: 14 residues. The V segment lost 0 bases and the J segment 5 bases; nucleotides outside the gene matches: 5. Germline CDR1 SQVTM, CDR2 ANQGSEA.

The chain carries TRBV7-8 and TRBJ2-7; D uncertain. This CDR3 is 13 amino acids long. The V gene lost 4 bases and the J gene lost 5 bases, with 12 bases spanning the gap. CDR1 SGHVS and CDR2 FQNEAQ come from the germline V gene. Here the CDR3 DNA reads TGTGCCAGCAGCTCCTACTCCGTGGACGAGCAGTACTTC. Protein product: CASSSYSVDEQYF. Full variable domain (remainder filled in from reference TRBV7-8 and TRBJ2-7): GAGVSQSPRYKVAKRGQDVALRCDPISGHVSLFWYQQALGQGPEFLTYFQNEAQLDKSGLPSDRFFAERPEGSVSTLKIQRTQQEDSAVYLCASSSYSVDEQYFGPGTRLTVT.

This sequence joins TRBV6-4 and TRBJ2-2; TRBD2 aligns across 10 bases. J was trimmed by 6 bases and V by 7 bases; bases with no gene match: 8. The germline V gene encodes CDR1 MRHNA and CDR2 SNTAGT. CDR3 length equals 15 residues. CDR3 region: CASTQIAGGAGELFF. For the CDR3, the DNA is TGTGCCAGCACCCAAATAGCGGGAGGAGCCGGGGAGCTGTTTTTT.

The chain employs TRBV5-1 and TRBJ2-1; D is unresolved. The ends were cut back, 3 bases at V and 8 bases at J, with 12 bases in the middle. There are 13 residues in the CDR3. The germline V gene encodes CDR1 SGHRS and CDR2 YFSETQ. CDR3 loop: CASSSDAVDEQFF. The CDR3 DNA sequence: TGCGCCAGCAGCTCCGATGCGGTGGATGAGCAGTTCTTC.

V and J are TRBV28 and TRBJ2-5; perhaps D is TRBD1 or TRBD2 (5 bases each). V was pared by 5 bases and J by 6 bases, with 19 bases between. The germline gives CDR1 MDHEN, CDR2 SYDVKM. CDR3 length equals 15 residues. The CDR3 bases are TGTGCCAGCAGTCCCCAGGGAGAGTGGTCCAAGACCCAGTACTTC. As protein: CASSPQGEWSKTQYF.

Worth noting for this clonotype: One end of the junction is discordant with germline, which a read error may explain. V is TRBV5-1 and J is TRBJ2-5; D call uncertain. The length of the CDR3 is 11 residues. Germline-derived CDR1 and CDR2 are SGHRS and YFSETQ. CDR3 bases: TGTGCCAGCAGCGTCCAAGAGACCCAGTACTTC. This translates into CASSVQETQYF.